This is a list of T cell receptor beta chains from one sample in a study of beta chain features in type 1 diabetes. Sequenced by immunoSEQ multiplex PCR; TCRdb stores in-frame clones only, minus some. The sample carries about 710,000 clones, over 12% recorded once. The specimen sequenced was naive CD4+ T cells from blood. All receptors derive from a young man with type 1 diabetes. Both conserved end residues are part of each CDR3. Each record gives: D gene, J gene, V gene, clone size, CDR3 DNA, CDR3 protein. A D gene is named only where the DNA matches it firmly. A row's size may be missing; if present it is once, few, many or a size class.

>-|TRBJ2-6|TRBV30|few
TGTGCCTGGAGAAAGGCGCTTGGAAGGGCTAGCTCTGGGGCCAACGTCCTGACTTTC
CAWRKALGRASSGANVLTF
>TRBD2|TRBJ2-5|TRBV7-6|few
TGTGCCAGCAGCTTGGTTAGCGGGAGTATGGAGACCCAGTACTTC
CASSLVSGSMETQYF
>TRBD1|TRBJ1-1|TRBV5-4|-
TGTGCCAGCAGCTTGATGGGAACAGGGGACACTGAAGCTTTCTTT
CASSLMGTGDTEAFF
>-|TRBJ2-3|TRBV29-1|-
TGCAGCGTTGAAAGGACTAGCACAGATACGCAGTATTTT
CSVERTSTDTQYF
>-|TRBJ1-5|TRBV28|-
TGTGCCAGCAGTTTATGGAGGAATCAGCCCCAGCATTTT
CASSLWRNQPQHF
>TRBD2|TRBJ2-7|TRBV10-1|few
TGCGCCAGCAGTGAGTCTGTCTTCGCGGGAGGGAGAAACGAGCAGTACTTC
CASSESVFAGGRNEQYF
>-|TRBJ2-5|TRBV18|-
TGTGCCAGCTCAGCTAGCGTCCTAGTCGTGGAGACCCAGTACTTC
CASSASVLVVETQYF
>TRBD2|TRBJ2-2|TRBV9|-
TGTGCCAGCAGCGTTAACCTAGCGGGGAACACCGGGGAGCTGTTTTTT
CASSVNLAGNTGELFF
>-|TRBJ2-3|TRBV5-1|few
TGCGCCAGCAGCTTGCGATCTAGTTCAGATACGCAGTATTTT
CASSLRSSSDTQYF
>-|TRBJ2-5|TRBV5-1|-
TGCGCCAGCAGCTGGCGTAGTCCGGTAGAGACCCAGTACTTC
CASSWRSPVETQYF
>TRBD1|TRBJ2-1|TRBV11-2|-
TGTGCCAGCAGCTTAAGGGACAGCTCCTACAATGAGCAGTTCTTC
CASSLRDSSYNEQFF
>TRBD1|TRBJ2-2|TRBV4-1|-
TGCGCCAGCAGTAACAGGGGTTGGGACACCGGGGAGCTGTTTTTT
CASSNRGWDTGELFF
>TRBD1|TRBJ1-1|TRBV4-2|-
TGTGCCAGCAGCCAAGATACAGGGGGTATGAACACTGAAGCTTTCTTT
CASSQDTGGMNTEAFF
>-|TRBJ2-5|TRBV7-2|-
TGTGCCAGCAGCACGTGGACATCAGAGACCCAGTACTTC
CASSTWTSETQYF
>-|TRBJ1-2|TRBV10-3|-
TGTGCCATCAACACGGGCACCTTATCGGACAGAAAGTCCTATGGCTACACCTTC
CAINTGTLSDRKSYGYTF
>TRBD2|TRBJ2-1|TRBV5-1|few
TGCGCCAGCAGCTTGGCCGCTAGCGGGTCTTTCTCCTACAATGAGCAGTTCTTC
CASSLAASGSFSYNEQFF
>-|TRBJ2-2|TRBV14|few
TGTGCCAGCAGCCCACGTCTGACAGAAAACACCGGGGAGCTGTTTTTT
CASSPRLTENTGELFF
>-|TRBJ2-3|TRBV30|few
TGTGCCTGGACTGCATACGATACGCAGTATTTT
CAWTAYDTQYF
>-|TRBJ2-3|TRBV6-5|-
TGTGCCAGCAGGTTAGGCGGGGGCACAGATACGCAGTATTTT
CASRLGGGTDTQYF
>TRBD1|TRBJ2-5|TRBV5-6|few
TGTGCCAGCAGCTCGAGACAGGGGGCCGAGACCCAGTACTTC
CASSSRQGAETQYF
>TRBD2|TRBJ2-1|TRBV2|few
TGTGCCAGCAGTGTTAGCGGGGTCTCCTACAATGAGCAGTTCTTC
CASSVSGVSYNEQFF
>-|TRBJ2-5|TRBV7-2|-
TGTGCCAGCAGCTTAGCTCCGGGGACGGAGACCCAGTACTTC
CASSLAPGTETQYF
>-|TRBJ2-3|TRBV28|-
TGTGCCAGCAGTTTAAGGGGGAGAGGAGATATCGCGCAGTATTTT
CASSLRGRGDIAQYF